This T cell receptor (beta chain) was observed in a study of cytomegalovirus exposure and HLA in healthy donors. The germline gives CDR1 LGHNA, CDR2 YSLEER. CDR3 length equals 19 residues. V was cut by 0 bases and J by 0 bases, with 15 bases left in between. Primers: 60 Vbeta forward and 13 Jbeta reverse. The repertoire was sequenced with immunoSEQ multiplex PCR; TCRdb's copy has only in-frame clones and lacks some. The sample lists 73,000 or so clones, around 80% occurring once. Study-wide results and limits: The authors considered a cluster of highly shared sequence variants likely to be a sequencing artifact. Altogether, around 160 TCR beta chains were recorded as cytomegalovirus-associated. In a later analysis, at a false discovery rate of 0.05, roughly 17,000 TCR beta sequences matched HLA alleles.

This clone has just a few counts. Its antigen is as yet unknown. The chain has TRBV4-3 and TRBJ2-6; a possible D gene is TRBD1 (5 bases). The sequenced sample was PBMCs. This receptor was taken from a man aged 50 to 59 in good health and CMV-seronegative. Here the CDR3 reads CASSQDEIQGLSGANVLTF. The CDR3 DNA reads TGCGCCAGCAGCCAAGATGAGATTCAGGGCCTCTCTGGGGCCAACGTCCTGACTTTC.